Following are 10 T cell receptor beta chains from one sample sequenced in a study of T cells in Graves' hyperthyroidism and ophthalmopathy. There were TCR beta CDR3 regions amplified from RNA transcripts. Primed by the HTBI set, a first-round RT-PCR was run on the TCR CDR3. TCRdb recomputed calls from the multiplex PCR reads with MiXCR, one row per CDR3 protein. Altogether tens of thousands of distinct CDR3 sequences are present, around half being singletons, with the ten largest covering 9.5% to 15%. Sequencing input: blood. These receptors all stem from a young woman with Graves' ophthalmopathy.

The chain recombines TRBV20-1 with TRBJ2-7, with no clear D. The CDR3 loop spans 15 amino acids. The V gene's germline CDR1 is DFQATT and CDR2 SNEGSKA (reference sequence). Trimming cost V 5 bases and J 0 bases, with 17 bases left between them. The CDR3 is CSAGKGSWSSYEQYF. CDR3 DNA sequence: TGCAGTGCTGGGAAGGGTAGCTGGAGCTCCTACGAGCAGTACTTC.

J is TRBJ2-5 and V is TRBV5-6; D may correspond to TRBD1 or TRBD2 (5 bases each). V dropped 0 bases and J dropped 13 bases, with 25 bases sitting between them. Germline V gene data show CDR1 as SGHDT and CDR2 as YYEEEE. The CDR3 contains 16 residues. The CDR3 loop is CASSLGQGTNTGELYF. The CDR3 nucleotides read TGTGCCAGCAGCTTGGGTCAGGGTACGAACACCGGGGAGCTGTACTTC.

CDR3 protein: CASSSLGTGETQYF. CDR3 in DNA: TGTGCCAGCAGCTCACTGGGGACGGGGGAGACCCAGTACTTC. The J gene is TRBJ2-5, the V gene TRBV9, with D perhaps TRBD1 or TRBD2 (5 bases each). Germline CDR1 is SGDLS and CDR2 is YYNGEE. Trimming removed 4 bases at V and 5 bases at J, with 15 bases between. CDR3 length: 14 amino acids.

The CDR3: CASSELAMNTDTQYF. In DNA, the CDR3 is TGTGCCAGCAGTGAACTAGCGATGAACACAGATACGCAGTATTTT. The V and J genes are TRBV7-9 and TRBJ2-3; 7 bases are a match to TRBD2. J gave up 2 bases and V 6 bases, and 8 bases lay outside the gene matches. The germline V gene encodes CDR1 SEHNR and CDR2 FQNEAQ (reference sequence). The length of the CDR3 is 15 residues.

The V call is TRBV20-1, the J call TRBJ1-2, with D possibly matching TRBD1 (5 bases). Trimming cost V 5 bases and J 2 bases, with 15 bases left between them. This CDR3 comprises 14 residues. Germline-derived CDR1 and CDR2 are DFQATT and SNEGSKA (reference sequence). CDR3: CSAPPGAGNYGYTF. DNA of the CDR3: TGCAGTGCTCCCCCTGGGGCAGGGAACTATGGCTACACCTTC.

The V gene is TRBV9, the J gene TRBJ2-5; 9 nucleotides match TRBD2. CDR3 length: 14 residues. Trimming at V came to 5 bases and at J to 7 bases, leaving 9 bases not matched to a gene. In germline, CDR1 is SGDLS, CDR2 YYNGEE. This CDR3 reads CASSLAGPRGTQYF. In DNA, the CDR3 is TGTGCCAGCAGTCTAGCGGGGCCCCGGGGGACCCAGTACTTC.

This clonotype was observed at least ten times. This chain uses TRBV7-3 with TRBJ2-1; D possibly corresponds to TRBD2 (5 bases). The germline CDR1 and CDR2 sequences are SGHTA and FQGTGA. The CDR3 is made up of 12 amino acids. V lost 0 bases, J lost 9 bases, and 6 bases lay in between. The CDR3 spells CASSLTEGEQFF. The CDR3 DNA sequence: TGTGCCAGCAGCTTAACAGAGGGTGAGCAGTTCTTC.

CDR3 in DNA: TGCGCCAGCAGTGATTGGACTAGCATAGACACCGGGGAGCTGTTTTTT. Translation: CASSDWTSIDTGELFF. The chain carries TRBV10-2 and TRBJ2-2, with TRBD2 matching 8 bases. This CDR3 contains 16 residues. The junction had 6 bases not matched to a gene; V was cut back by 3 bases and J by 3 bases. Germline-derived CDR1 and CDR2 are WSHSY and SAAADI.

The V and J genes are TRBV15 and TRBJ1-2, with 8 bases identical to TRBD1. The CDR3 extends over 13 amino acids. V trimming: 8 bases; J trimming: 7 bases; junction bases outside the gene matches: 9. CDR1 and CDR2 (germline): LNHNV, YYDKDF (reference sequence). CDR3 DNA: TGTGCCACCTCGGACAGGGTCGGTTTTGGCTACACCTTC. Amino acids: CATSDRVGFGYTF. Drawing the rest from reference TRBV15 and TRBJ1-2, the complete variable domain is DAMVIQNPRYQVTQFGKPVTLSCSQTLNHNVMYWYQQKSSQAPKLLFHYYDKDFNNEADTPDNFQSRRPNTSFCFLDIRSPGLGDTAMYLCATSDRVGFGYTFGSGTRLTVV.

In regard to this clonotype: Since the CDR3 does not end with the conserved phenylalanine or tryptophan, this likely comes from a read error. It is unclear where the CDR3 begins or ends on the DNA, so no DNA is shown, and the CDR3 is as TCRdb lists it. This rearrangement joins TRBV5-1 to TRBJ1-1; the table names TRBD1, a call not compared with the DNA. The CDR3 totals 13 residues, both ends included. Germline V gene lookup returns CDR1 SGHRS and CDR2 YFSETQ. The CDR3 spells CASSLGTGAEAFL.